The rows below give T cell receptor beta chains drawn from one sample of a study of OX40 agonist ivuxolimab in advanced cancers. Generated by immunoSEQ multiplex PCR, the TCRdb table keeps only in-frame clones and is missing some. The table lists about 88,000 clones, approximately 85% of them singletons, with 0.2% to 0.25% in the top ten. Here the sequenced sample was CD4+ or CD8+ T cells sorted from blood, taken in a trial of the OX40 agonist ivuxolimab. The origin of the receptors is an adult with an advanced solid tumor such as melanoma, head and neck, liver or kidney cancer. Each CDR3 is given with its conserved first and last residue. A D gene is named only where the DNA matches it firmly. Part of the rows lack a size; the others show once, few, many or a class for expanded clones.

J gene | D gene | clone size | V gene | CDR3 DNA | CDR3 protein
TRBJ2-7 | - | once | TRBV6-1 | TGTGCCAGTCTCGGGACCTCCTACGAGCAGTACTTC | CASLGTSYEQYF
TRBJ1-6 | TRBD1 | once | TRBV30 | TGTGCCTGGGGACCTAGGTGGGACAGGGGGGATTCACCCCTCCACTTT | CAWGPRWDRGDSPLHF
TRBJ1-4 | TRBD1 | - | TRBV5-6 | TGTGCCAGCAGCCTCCTCCGGGACAGGGAGGAAAAACTGTTTTTT | CASSLLRDREEKLFF
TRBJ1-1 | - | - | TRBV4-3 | TGCGCCAGCAGCCAAGAACGGTGGAGGACGATGAACACTGAAGCTTTCTTT | CASSQERWRTMNTEAFF
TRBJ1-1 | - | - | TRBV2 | TGTGCCAGCAGTGAATGGGGCATCCGTCTCAACACTGAAGCTTTCTTT | CASSEWGIRLNTEAFF
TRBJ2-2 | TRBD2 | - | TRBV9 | TGTGCCAGCACGGGTCTTAGCGGGATGAACACCGGGGAGCTGTTTTTT | CASTGLSGMNTGELFF
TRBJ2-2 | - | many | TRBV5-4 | TGTGCCAGCAGCTTGGCCTGGGGCACCGGGGAGCTGTTTTTT | CASSLAWGTGELFF
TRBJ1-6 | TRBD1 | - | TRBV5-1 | TGCGCCAGCAGCTTGGCAGGGGGCTCGAGGTCCTATAATTCACCCCTCCACTTT | CASSLAGGSRSYNSPLHF
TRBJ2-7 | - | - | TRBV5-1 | TGCGCCAGCAGTCCCGCGAGGAGCGGTCCCTACGAGCAGTACTTC | CASSPARSGPYEQYF
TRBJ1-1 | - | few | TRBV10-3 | TGTGCCATCCATCCTTCCCCAGGGAGCACTGAAGCTTTCTTT | CAIHPSPGSTEAFF
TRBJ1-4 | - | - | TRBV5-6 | TGTGCCAGCAGCTTGGGGGTAGCGCAGGGCTTTAATGAAAAACTGTTTTTT | CASSLGVAQGFNEKLFF
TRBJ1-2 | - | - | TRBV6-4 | TGTGCCAGCAGTCCTGACAGGACAGCTTACGCCGGCTACACCTTC | CASSPDRTAYAGYTF
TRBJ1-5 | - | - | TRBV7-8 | TGTGCCAGCAGCTTATGGCAGGGCGAAAATCAGCCCCAGCATTTT | CASSLWQGENQPQHF
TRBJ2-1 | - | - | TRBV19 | TGTGCCAGTAGTCTACCGGATTTTAACAATGAGCAGTTCTTC | CASSLPDFNNEQFF
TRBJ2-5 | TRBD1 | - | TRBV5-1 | TGCGCCAGCAGCCAAGGGACAGGACAAGAGACCCAGTACTTC | CASSQGTGQETQYF
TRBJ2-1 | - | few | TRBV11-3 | TGTGCTTCGGGATTGACATACAATGAGCAGTTCTTC | CASGLTYNEQFF
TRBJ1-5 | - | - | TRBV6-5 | TGTGCCAGCAGTTCGGACAGAAATCAGCCCCAGCATTTT | CASSSDRNQPQHF
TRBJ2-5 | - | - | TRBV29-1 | TGCAGCGTTGAAATTAGAAGGGGGGAGACCCAGTACTTC | CSVEIRRGETQYF
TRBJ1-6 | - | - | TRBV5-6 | TGTGCCAGCAGCAAAGGACGGAGCTGGGATTCACCCCTCCACTTT | CASSKGRSWDSPLHF
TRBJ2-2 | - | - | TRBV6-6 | TGTGCCAGCAGTTACTACGGCTTCACAACCGGGGAGCTGTTTTTT | CASSYYGFTTGELFF
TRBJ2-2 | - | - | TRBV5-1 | TGCGCCAGCACCCCCATGAAGGGTGTCGGGGACACCGGGGAGCTGTTTTTT | CASTPMKGVGDTGELFF
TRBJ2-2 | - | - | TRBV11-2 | TGTGCCAGCAGCTTAGGCCCTCGGGGCACCGGGGAGCTGTTTTTT | CASSLGPRGTGELFF
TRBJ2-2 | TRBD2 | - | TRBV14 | TGTGCCAGCAGCCAAGCTGTAATAGGACTAGCGCTTAACACCGGGGAGCTGTTTTTT | CASSQAVIGLALNTGELFF
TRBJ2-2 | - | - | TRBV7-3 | TGTGCCAGCAGCACAACGAACACCGGGGAGCTGTTTTTT | CASSTTNTGELFF
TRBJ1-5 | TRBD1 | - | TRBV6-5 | TGTGCCAGCAGACGCGGGACAGGTAGCAATCAGCCCCAGCATTTT | CASRRGTGSNQPQHF
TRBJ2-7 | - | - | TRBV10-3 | TGTGCCATCAAGAACGACAGGCCAACCTACGAGCAGTACTTC | CAIKNDRPTYEQYF
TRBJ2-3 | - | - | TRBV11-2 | TGTGCCAGCAGCTTAGATTCGGGCGGGACACGGCAGTATTTT | CASSLDSGGTRQYF
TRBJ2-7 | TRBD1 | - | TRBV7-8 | TGTGCCAGCAGCTTCCTTACTCCGGGACAGGGCTACGAGCAGTACTTC | CASSFLTPGQGYEQYF
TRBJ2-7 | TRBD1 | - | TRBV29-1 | TGCAGCGTTGGGGTTCACAGCACAGGGGGCTCCGAGCAGTACTTC | CSVGVHSTGGSEQYF
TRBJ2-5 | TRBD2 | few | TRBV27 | TGTGCCAGCAGTTCCCCGGGACTAGCGGGGGGGCCAGGGACCCAGTACTTC | CASSSPGLAGGPGTQYF
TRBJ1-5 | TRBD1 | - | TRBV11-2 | TGTGCCAGCAGCCTAGCGATAAGGACAGGACAACCGAGCCAGCCCCAGCATTTT | CASSLAIRTGQPSQPQHF
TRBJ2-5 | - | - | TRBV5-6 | TGTGCCAGCAGCTCGGACGGACAAGAGACCCAGTACTTC | CASSSDGQETQYF
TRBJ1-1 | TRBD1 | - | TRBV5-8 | TGTGCCAGCAGCAAAGACAGGGGGCTACGTGGAACTGAAGCTTTCTTT | CASSKDRGLRGTEAFF
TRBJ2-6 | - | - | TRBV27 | TGTGCCAGCAATTGGGGGTACTCTGGGGCCAACGTCCTGACTTTC | CASNWGYSGANVLTF
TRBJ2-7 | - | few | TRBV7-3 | TGTGCCAGCAGCTTATCAGGGACCCAAGAGCAGTACTTC | CASSLSGTQEQYF
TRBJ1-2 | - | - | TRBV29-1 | TGCAGCGTTTCTGTGGGCCAGAGGGAGGGCTATGGCTACACCTTC | CSVSVGQREGYGYTF
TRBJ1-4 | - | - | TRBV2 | TGTGCCAGCAGTGGGCAGTCTCCTGATGAAAAACTGTTTTTT | CASSGQSPDEKLFF
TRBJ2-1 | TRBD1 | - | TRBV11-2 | TGTGCCAGCAACCTGGACAGGGGGCATGTAAGTGGTAGGTTCTTC | CASNLDRGHVSGRFF
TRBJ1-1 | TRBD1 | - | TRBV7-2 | TGTGCCAGCAGCCTAGGGACAGGAGGGGCTGAAGCTTTCTTT | CASSLGTGGAEAFF
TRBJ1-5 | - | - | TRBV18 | TGTGCCAGCTCACCAACGGGACCGACCAATCAGCCCCAGCATTTT | CASSPTGPTNQPQHF
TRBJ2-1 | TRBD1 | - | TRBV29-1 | TGCAGCGCCCGGAGACAGGGGTACAATGAGCAGTTCTTC | CSARRQGYNEQFF
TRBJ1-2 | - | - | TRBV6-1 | TGTGCCAGCAGTGAAAGCGCCAACTATGGCTACACCTTC | CASSESANYGYTF
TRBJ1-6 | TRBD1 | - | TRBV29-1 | TGCAGCGCAAGACAGGGAAGAGATTCACCCCTCCACTTT | CSARQGRDSPLHF
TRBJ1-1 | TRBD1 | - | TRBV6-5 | TGTGCCAGCTCTCCTCGGGACAGGGGTTATAGAGCTTTCTTT | CASSPRDRGYRAFF